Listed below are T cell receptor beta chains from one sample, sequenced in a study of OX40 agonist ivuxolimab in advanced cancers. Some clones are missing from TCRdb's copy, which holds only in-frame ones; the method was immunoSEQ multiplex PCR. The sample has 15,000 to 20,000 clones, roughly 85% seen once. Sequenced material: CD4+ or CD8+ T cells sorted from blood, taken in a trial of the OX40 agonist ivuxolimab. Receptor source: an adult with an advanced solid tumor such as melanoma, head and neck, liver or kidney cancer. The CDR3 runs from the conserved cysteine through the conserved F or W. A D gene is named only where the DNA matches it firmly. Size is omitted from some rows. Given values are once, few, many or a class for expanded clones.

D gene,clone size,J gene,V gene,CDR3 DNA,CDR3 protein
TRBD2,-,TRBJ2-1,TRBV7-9,TGTGCCAGCAGCTTAAGCGGGAGCTCCTACAATGAGCAGTTCTTC,CASSLSGSSYNEQFF
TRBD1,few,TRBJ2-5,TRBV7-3,TGTGCCAGCAGCGGGGACAGCCCCAAAGAGACCCAGTACTTC,CASSGDSPKETQYF
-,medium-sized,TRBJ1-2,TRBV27,TGTGCCAGCAGCCCCGGGGCTTCCTATGGCTACACCTTC,CASSPGASYGYTF
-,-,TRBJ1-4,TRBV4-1,TGCGCCAGCAGCCAAGGCTCCCGGGTTCGTTGGGAAAAACTGTTTTTT,CASSQGSRVRWEKLFF
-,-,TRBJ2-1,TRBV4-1,TGCGCCAGCAGCCCCCCAACGGGATACTCCTACAATGAGCAGTTCTTC,CASSPPTGYSYNEQFF
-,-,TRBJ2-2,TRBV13,TGTGCCAGCAGTTACTCCGGCACAGGGAACACCGGGGAGCTGTTTTTT,CASSYSGTGNTGELFF
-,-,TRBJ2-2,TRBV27,TGTGCCAGCAGTTTATCATGGGGGACCGGGGAGCTGTTTTTT,CASSLSWGTGELFF
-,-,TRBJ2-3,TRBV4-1,TGCGCCAGCAGCCAAGATCCCACAGATACGCAGTATTTT,CASSQDPTDTQYF
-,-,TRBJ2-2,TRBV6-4,TGTGCCAGCAGTGACTCAGGGGCGGACACCGGGGAGCTGTTTTTT,CASSDSGADTGELFF
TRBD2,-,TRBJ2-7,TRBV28,TGTGCCAGCAATTCGGAGCCTAGCGGGCCCTACGAGCAGTACTTC,CASNSEPSGPYEQYF
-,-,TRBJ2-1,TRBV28,TGTGCCAGCAGCCTAGACAGCAATGAGCAGTTCTTC,CASSLDSNEQFF
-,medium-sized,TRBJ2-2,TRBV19,TGTGCCACACAGGAGACCGGGGAGCTGTTTTTT,CATQETGELFF
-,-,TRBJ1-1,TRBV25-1,TGTGCCAGCAGTGGACCGACAGGGAACACTGAAGCTTTCTTT,CASSGPTGNTEAFF
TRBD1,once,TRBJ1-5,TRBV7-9,TGTGCCAGCAGCTTAGGGCAGGGGGAAAATCAGCCCCAGCATTTT,CASSLGQGENQPQHF
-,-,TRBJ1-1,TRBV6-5,TGTGCCAGCAGTGTGGACGGGAACACTGAAGCTTTCTTT,CASSVDGNTEAFF
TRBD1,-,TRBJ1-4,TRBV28,TGTGCCAGCACTACTCACCGGGACAGGAGCAATGAAAAACTGTTTTTT,CASTTHRDRSNEKLFF
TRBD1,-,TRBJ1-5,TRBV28,TGTGCCAGCTGGGGACAGAGGGGTCAGCCCCAGCATTTT,CASWGQRGQPQHF
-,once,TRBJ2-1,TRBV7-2,TGTGCCAGCAGCTTAGATCTAGTGGGGGTCAATGAGCAGTTCTTC,CASSLDLVGVNEQFF